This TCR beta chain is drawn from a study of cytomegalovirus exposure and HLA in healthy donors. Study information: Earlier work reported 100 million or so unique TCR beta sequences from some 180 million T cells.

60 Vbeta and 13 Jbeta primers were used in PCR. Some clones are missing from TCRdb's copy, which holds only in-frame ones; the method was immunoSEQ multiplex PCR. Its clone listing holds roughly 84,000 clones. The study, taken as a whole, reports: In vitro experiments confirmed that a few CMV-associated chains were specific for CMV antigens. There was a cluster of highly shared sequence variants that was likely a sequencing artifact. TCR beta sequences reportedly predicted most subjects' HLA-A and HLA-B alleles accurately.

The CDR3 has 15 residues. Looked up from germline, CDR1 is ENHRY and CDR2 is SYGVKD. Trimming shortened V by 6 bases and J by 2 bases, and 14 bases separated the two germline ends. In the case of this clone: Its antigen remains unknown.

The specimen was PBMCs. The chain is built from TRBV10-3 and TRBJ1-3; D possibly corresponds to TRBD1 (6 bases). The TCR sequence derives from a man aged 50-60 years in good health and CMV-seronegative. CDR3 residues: CAIRSTGKTGNTIYF. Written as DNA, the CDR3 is TGTGCCATCAGATCCACAGGGAAGACTGGAAACACCATATATTTT.